Below are 19 T cell receptor beta chains sequenced from a single sample in a study of metastatic and nonmetastatic thyroid tumors. TCRdb reanalyzed the PCR reads via MiXCR. The profile shows under 25,000 clones, 22% of them singletons. Every patient was untreated before thyroid surgery. Sequenced: adjacent normal tissue. Receptors originate from a female donor with papillary thyroid cancer or a benign thyroid nodule (not recorded which). Some clones in this sample may be carry-over from other donors' samples.

V is TRBV5-4 and J is TRBJ2-7; D gene unclear. V lost 0 bases and J 2 bases, leaving 9 bases between the germline ends. CDR3 length: 14 residues. The V gene's germline CDR1 is SGHNT and CDR2 YYREEE (reference sequence). The CDR3 is CASSLAGLTYEQYF. The CDR3 nucleotides are TGTGCCAGCAGCTTGGCGGGTCTGACCTACGAGCAGTACTTC.

The chain joins TRBV7-8 to TRBJ1-2; TRBD1 agrees at 7 bases. The CDR3 totals 15 residues. Germline CDR1 reads SGHVS; CDR2 reads FQNEAQ. Trimming took 5 bases from V and 7 from J; bases not matched to a gene: 13. CDR3 DNA sequence: TGTGCCAGCAGCAATTACCCCAGGGGGGCCTTTGGCTACACCTTC. Amino acid sequence: CASSNYPRGAFGYTF.

The chain is built from TRBV9 and TRBJ2-1; 8 bases map to TRBD2. The CDR3 spans 16 residues. Germline CDR1 reads SGDLS; CDR2 reads YYNGEE. V dropped 4 bases and J dropped 5; count of bases not matched to a gene: 11. The CDR3 is CASSSRTSTIHNEQFF. The CDR3 nucleotides read TGTGCCAGCAGCTCTAGGACTAGCACCATTCACAATGAGCAGTTCTTC.

This clone has just a few counts. The gene calls are TRBV11-2 and TRBJ1-1; D may be TRBD1 (5 bases). CDR1 SGHAT and CDR2 FQNNGV come from the germline V gene. V was clipped by 5 bases and J by 8 bases, with 12 bases between them. This CDR3 spans 12 amino acids. The CDR3 DNA sequence: TGTGCCAGCAGCGTATATAGGACAGAAGCTTTCTTT. This sequence encodes CASSVYRTEAFF.

By sample fraction, this clone is medium-sized (0.01 to 0.1%). The J gene is TRBJ2-6, the V gene TRBV27; D gene ambiguous. Germline CDR1 reads MNHEY; CDR2 reads SMNVEV (reference sequence). This CDR3 is 15 amino acids long. V lost 5 bases and J 3 bases, leaving 11 bases between the germline ends. The CDR3 bases are TGTGCCAGCAGTCTGCAGTCAGTTGGGGCCAACGTCCTGACTTTC. It yields the protein CASSLQSVGANVLTF.

V gene TRBV19 combines with J gene TRBJ2-3; a weak D match, TRBD2 (6 bases). The germline V and J ends were trimmed by 7 bases and 4 bases, with 18 bases remaining between them. The CDR3 runs 15 residues. The germline CDR1 and CDR2 sequences are LNHDA and SQIVND (reference sequence). The CDR3 DNA follows: TGTGCCAGTACCGAGACGGCGGGAAGAGCAGATACGCAGTATTTT. This codes for CASTETAGRADTQYF.

V usage is TRBV7-3 and J usage is TRBJ2-1; D gene unclear. V lost 7 bases to trimming and J lost 0 bases, with 13 bases between them. The CDR3 is made up of 15 amino acids. CDR1 SGHTA and CDR2 FQGTGA come from the germline V gene. CDR3 sequence reads: CASTLSPSSYNEQFF. In nucleotides, the CDR3 is TGTGCCAGCACCCTATCCCCAAGCTCCTACAATGAGCAGTTCTTC.

This clone is medium-sized within its sample. The chain combines TRBV24-1 with TRBJ2-1; D remains unclear. The germline V gene has CDR1 KGHDR and CDR2 SFDVKD. V was clipped by 8 bases and J by 10 bases, with 11 bases between them. The CDR3 has 11 residues. CDR3 nucleotide sequence: TGTGCCACCAAGGCTGACGGGGAGCAGTTCTTC. It encodes CATKADGEQFF.

This clone was counted many times. The J gene is TRBJ1-1, the V gene TRBV4-3, with a possible D match to TRBD1 (6 bases). CDR3 size: 15 residues. The germline V gene encodes CDR1 LGHNA and CDR2 YSLEER. V lost 1 base to trimming and J lost 5 bases, with 14 bases between them. The CDR3 loop reads CASSQGGTPKTEAFF. For the CDR3, the DNA is TGCGCCAGCAGCCAAGGGGGGACACCAAAAACTGAAGCTTTCTTT.

The rearrangement links TRBV6-1 to TRBJ1-2; a weak D match, TRBD1 (5 bases). Germline V gene data show CDR1 as MNHNS and CDR2 as SASEGT. V was pared by 11 bases and J by 7 bases, with 17 bases between. The CDR3 is 12 residues long. CDR3 nucleotide sequence: TGTGCCGGAGGGGAGGGTTTTGGTGGCTACACCTTC. This encodes CAGGEGFGGYTF.

The V gene is TRBV6-5, the J gene TRBJ2-7, with D unresolved. The CDR3 is 13 amino acids. Germline CDR1 reads MNHEY; CDR2 reads SVGAGI. V lost 4 bases and J 3 bases, leaving 10 bases between the germline ends. The CDR3 is CASSSGLGYEQYF. Written as DNA, the CDR3 is TGTGCCAGCAGTTCGGGTTTGGGCTACGAGCAGTACTTC.

V gene TRBV7-6 combines with J gene TRBJ2-6, with TRBD1 as a possible D gene (6 bases). The CDR3 consists of 15 residues. V lost 5 bases to trimming and J lost 3 bases, with 11 bases between them. The germline gives CDR1 SGHVS, CDR2 FNYEAQ. The DNA for the CDR3 is TGTGCCAGCAGCCCTGGGACATTTGGGGCCAACGTCCTGACTTTC. Residues: CASSPGTFGANVLTF.

The V call is TRBV7-2, the J call TRBJ2-3, with D perhaps matching TRBD1 or TRBD2 (6 bases each). The CDR3 runs to 15 residues. The V end was cut by 1 base, the J end by 6 bases, with 14 bases between. Germline CDR1 is SGHTA and CDR2 is FQGNSA. The CDR3 DNA sequence: TGTGCCAGCAGCTTAGGGCTAGCCGGGGGCGATACGCAGTATTTT. Residues: CASSLGLAGGDTQYF.

This chain uses TRBV19 with TRBJ2-1; D call uncertain. The germline gives CDR1 LNHDA, CDR2 SQIVND (reference sequence). CDR3 length equals 12 residues. V was shortened by 4 bases and J by 3 bases, with 4 bases between the two germline ends. Here the CDR3 reads CASSNGYNEQFF. For the CDR3, the DNA is TGTGCCAGTAGTAACGGCTACAATGAGCAGTTCTTC. Complete variable domain (other parts from reference TRBV19 and TRBJ2-1): DGGITQSPKYLFRKEGQNVTLSCEQNLNHDAMYWYRQDPGQGLRLIYYSQIVNDFQKGDIAEGYSVSREKKESFPLTVTSAQKNPTAFYLCASSNGYNEQFFGPGTRLTVL.

This clone was observed a few times. V usage is TRBV28 and J usage is TRBJ2-7; no firm D call. CDR3 length: 14 amino acids. Trimming stripped 1 base from V and 2 bases from J, with 9 bases between. CDR1 is MDHEN and CDR2 is SYDVKM in the germline V gene. The CDR3 reads CASSLSERPYEQYF. Here the CDR3 DNA reads TGTGCCAGCAGTTTATCGGAGAGGCCCTACGAGCAGTACTTC.

In its sample, this clone ranks as medium-sized. The sample has other DNA sequences that encode this CDR3 too. The CDR3 loop reads CASSSASGLASYEQYF. The CDR3 DNA follows: TGTGCCAGCAGCTCCGCCTCGGGACTAGCCTCCTACGAGCAGTACTTC. The V call is TRBV7-2, the J call TRBJ2-7, with 9 bases lining up with TRBD2. The CDR3 runs to 16 residues. CDR1 and CDR2 from the germline V gene are SGHTA and FQGNSA. Trimming took 4 bases from V and 0 from J; bases not matched to a gene: 7.

V and J are TRBV11-3 and TRBJ2-6; D is unresolved. Germline lookup yields CDR1 SGHNT and CDR2 YENEEA. The CDR3 has 12 amino acids. V was pared by 1 base and J by 11 bases, with 6 bases between. The CDR3 loop is CASSLVRDVLTF. Written as DNA, the CDR3 is TGTGCCAGCAGCTTAGTCCGAGACGTCCTGACTTTC.

The CDR3: CASSDDSVNYYEQYF. CDR3 DNA: TGTGCCAGCAGCGATGACAGTGTAAATTACTACGAGCAGTACTTC. The rearrangement uses TRBV6-1 and TRBJ2-7, with D perhaps matching TRBD1 (5 bases). V was shortened by 6 bases and J by 3 bases, with 18 bases between the two germline ends. The CDR3 has 15 residues. The germline V gene has CDR1 MNHNS and CDR2 SASEGT.

V is TRBV6-2 or TRBV6-3 and J is TRBJ2-7; 7 bases map to TRBD1. Germline CDR1 reads MNHEY; CDR2 reads SVGEGT. CDR3 length equals 15 residues. V shed 2 bases and J 3 bases; nucleotides not matched to a gene: 7. In DNA, the CDR3 is TGTGCCAGCAGTTACCCCACAGGGGCCGGCTACGAGCAGTACTTC. The encoded protein is CASSYPTGAGYEQYF.